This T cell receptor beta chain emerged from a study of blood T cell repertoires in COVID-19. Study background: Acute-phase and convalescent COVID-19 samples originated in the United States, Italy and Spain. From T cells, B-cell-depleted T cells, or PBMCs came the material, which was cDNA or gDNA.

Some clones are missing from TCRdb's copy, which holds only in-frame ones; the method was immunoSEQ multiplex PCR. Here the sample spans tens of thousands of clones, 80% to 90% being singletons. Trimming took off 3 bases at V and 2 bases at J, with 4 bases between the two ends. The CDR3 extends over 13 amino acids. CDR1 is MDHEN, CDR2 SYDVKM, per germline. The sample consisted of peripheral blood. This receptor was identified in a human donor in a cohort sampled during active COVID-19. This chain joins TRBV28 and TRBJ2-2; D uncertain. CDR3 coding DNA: TGTGCCAGCAGTTTTCCTAACACCGGGGAGCTGTTTTTT. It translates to CASSFPNTGELFF.